Following are 15 T cell receptor beta chains from one sample sequenced in a study of T cells in localized non-small cell lung cancer. Repertoires were generated with immunoSEQ multiplex PCR, while TCRdb's copy carries only in-frame clones and drops some. This sample carries 59,000 or so clones, about 89% of them seen once, and the ten largest clones take just under 20%. This material consisted of peripheral blood, taken before any cancer treatment. The receptors originated from a man between 40 and 70 years old with stage I lung adenocarcinoma.

There are a few counts of this clone. This sequence joins TRBV4-2 and TRBJ2-1, with D perhaps TRBD2 (6 bases). This CDR3 has 16 residues. V lost 0 bases to trimming and J lost 1 base, with 10 bases between them. Germline values: CDR1 LGHNA, CDR2 YNFKEQ. CDR3 sequence reads: CASSQDRAGSYNEQFF. The DNA for the CDR3 is TGTGCCAGCAGCCAAGATCGGGCGGGATCCTACAATGAGCAGTTCTTC.

The chain uses TRBV28 and TRBJ2-7, with TRBD1 as a possible D gene (7 bases). Between the trimmed V and J ends, which lost 4 bases and 7 bases, there was a span of 20 bases. CDR1 is MDHEN and CDR2 is SYDVKM in the germline V gene. The CDR3 runs 15 residues. This CDR3 reads CASSYSGNLRGEQYF. In nucleotides, the CDR3 is TGTGCCAGCAGTTATAGCGGAAACCTCAGGGGGGAGCAGTACTTC.

This rearrangement joins TRBV4-2 to TRBJ2-5; weak D call: TRBD1 (5 bases). CDR3 length equals 15 residues. V dropped 1 base and J dropped 5 bases, with 14 bases sitting between them. Germline assignment: CDR1 LGHNA and CDR2 YNFKEQ. DNA of the CDR3: TGTGCCAGCAGCCAAGGCCAGGGCTCAGAGGAGACCCAGTACTTC. Its protein is CASSQGQGSEETQYF.

This sequence joins TRBV2 and TRBJ2-1, with 9 nucleotides matching TRBD2. The ends lost 5 bases at V and 3 bases at J; junction bases unmatched: 2. Germline V CDR1 and CDR2: SNHLY, FYNNEI. The length of the CDR3 is 14 residues. CDR3 DNA sequence: TGTGCCAGCAGTTCACTAGCGGGCTACAATGAGCAGTTCTTC. Its protein product is CASSSLAGYNEQFF.

The V and J genes are TRBV28 and TRBJ2-7; 7 bases agree with TRBD1. CDR1 and CDR2 (germline): MDHEN, SYDVKM. The CDR3 is made up of 15 amino acids. V shed 4 bases and J 3 bases; nucleotides not matched to a gene: 9. Here the CDR3 DNA reads TGTGCCAGCAGTTCCAATACAGGGGCCGTCTACGAGCAGTACTTC. This sequence encodes CASSSNTGAVYEQYF.

J is TRBJ2-7 and V is TRBV4-2, with no clear D. This CDR3 contains 16 residues. The V end lost 0 bases, the J end lost 2 bases, and 14 bases lay between the germline ends. Germline V gives CDR1 LGHNA, CDR2 YNFKEQ. The CDR3 coding sequence is TGTGCCAGCAGCCAAGAGGCTGGCGGAACCCCCTACGAGCAGTACTTC. It translates to CASSQEAGGTPYEQYF.

This chain connects TRBV6-1 to TRBJ2-3; no firm D call. CDR3 length equals 15 residues. Germline CDR1 reads MNHNS; CDR2 reads SASEGT. Trimming took 2 bases from V and 0 from J, leaving 9 bases between them. The CDR3 reads CASSEWKSSTDTQYF. The DNA for the CDR3 is TGTGCCAGCAGTGAATGGAAATCTAGCACAGATACGCAGTATTTT.

The rearrangement links TRBV6-5 to TRBJ2-5; 7 bases align to TRBD2. The CDR3 has 15 amino acids. The V segment lost 0 bases and the J segment 1 base; nucleotides outside the gene matches: 2. The germline V gene encodes CDR1 MNHEY and CDR2 SVGAGI. CDR3 residues: CASSYSGTIQETQYF. CDR3 DNA sequence: TGTGCCAGCAGTTACTCCGGGACTATCCAAGAGACCCAGTACTTC.

This CDR3 reads CASSPGRWVGLAGPGDEQYF. CDR3 DNA sequence: TGTGCCAGCAGTCCCGGACGGTGGGTAGGACTAGCGGGCCCAGGGGACGAGCAGTACTTC. The chain carries TRBV28 and TRBJ2-7, with 11 positions matching TRBD2. V was pared by 5 bases and J by 5 bases, with 23 bases of the junction left unmatched. CDR3 length: 20 residues. Per germline, CDR1 MDHEN and CDR2 SYDVKM.

Written as DNA, the CDR3 is TGTGCCAGCAGGGGAAGGACTAGCGGGAGAGGCAATGAGCAGTTCTTC. It yields the protein CASRGRTSGRGNEQFF. This chain connects TRBV25-1 to TRBJ2-1, with TRBD2 matching 13 bases. The CDR3 runs 16 residues. The germline V gene encodes CDR1 MGHDK and CDR2 SYGVNS. J lost 6 bases, V lost 6 bases, and 8 bases had no gene match.

The CDR3 spells CASSVEASGGYEQYF. CDR3 DNA: TGTGCCAGCAGCGTAGAGGCTAGCGGGGGTTACGAGCAGTACTTC. V is TRBV9 and J is TRBJ2-7, with TRBD2 matching over 10 bases. Germline V gene sequence: CDR1 SGDLS, CDR2 YYNGEE. Trimming took 0 bases from V and 4 from J; bases not matched to a gene: 4. CDR3 size: 15 residues. Full variable domain (missing parts from reference TRBV9 and TRBJ2-7): DSGVTQTPKHLITATGQRVTLRCSPRSGDLSVYWYQQSLDQGLQFLIQYYNGEERAKGNILERFSAQQFPDLHSELNLSSLELGDSALYFCASSVEASGGYEQYFGPGTRLTVT.

The chain carries TRBV7-9 and TRBJ2-5; 7 bases fit TRBD2. CDR1 is SEHNR and CDR2 is FQNEAQ in the germline V gene (reference sequence). Losses at the gene ends were 2 bases for V and 8 bases for J; bases not matched to a gene: 14. The CDR3 is made up of 16 amino acids. This CDR3 reads CASSLFRGESLETQYF. CDR3 in DNA: TGTGCCAGCAGCTTATTTCGGGGGGAGTCGCTTGAAACCCAGTACTTC.

J is TRBJ2-7 and V is TRBV7-9; TRBD2 matches 11 bases. There are 15 residues in the CDR3. Germline lookup yields CDR1 SEHNR and CDR2 FQNEAQ (reference sequence). V gave up 3 bases and J gave up 3 bases; unmatched junction bases: 4. CDR3 residues: CASSFDGTSGYEQYF. CDR3 nucleotide sequence: TGTGCCAGCAGCTTCGATGGGACTAGCGGCTACGAGCAGTACTTC.

This chain joins TRBV5-4 and TRBJ2-3; weak D call: TRBD2 (6 bases). V lost 3 bases and J lost 9, with 14 bases in between. Germline CDR1 reads SGHNT; CDR2 reads YYREEE (reference sequence). This CDR3 has 13 residues. The CDR3 DNA reads as TGTGCCAGCAGCTGGGCGGGACTTCCAACGCAGTATTTT. Translated, it gives CASSWAGLPTQYF.

The chain joins TRBV19 to TRBJ2-7; 7 bases map to TRBD1. Germline V gives CDR1 LNHDA, CDR2 SQIVND (reference sequence). The CDR3 has 14 amino acids. The ends lost 8 bases at V and 3 bases at J; junction bases unmatched: 10. For the CDR3, the DNA is TGTGCCAGTGGGAGAGGGGGCTCGGGCTACGAGCAGTACTTC. Amino acid sequence: CASGRGGSGYEQYF.